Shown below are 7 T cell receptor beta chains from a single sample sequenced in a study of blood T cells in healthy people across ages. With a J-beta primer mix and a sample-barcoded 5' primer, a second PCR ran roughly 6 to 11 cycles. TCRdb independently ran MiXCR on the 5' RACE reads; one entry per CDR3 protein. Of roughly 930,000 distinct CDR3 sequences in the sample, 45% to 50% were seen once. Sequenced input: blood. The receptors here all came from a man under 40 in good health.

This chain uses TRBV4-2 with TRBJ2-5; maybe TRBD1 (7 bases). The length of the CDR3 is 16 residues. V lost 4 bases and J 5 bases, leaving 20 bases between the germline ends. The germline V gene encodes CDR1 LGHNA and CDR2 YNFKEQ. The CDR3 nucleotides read TGTGCCAGCAGCCCCCGGGGAGGAGGGGGCGCGGAGACCCAGTACTTC. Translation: CASSPRGGGGAETQYF.

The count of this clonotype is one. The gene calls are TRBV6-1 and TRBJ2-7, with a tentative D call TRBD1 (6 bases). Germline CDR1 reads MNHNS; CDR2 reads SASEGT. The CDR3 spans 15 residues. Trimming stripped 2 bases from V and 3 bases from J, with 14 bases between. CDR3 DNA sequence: TGTGCCAGCAGTGAACTGCCAGGGGTTTACTACGAGCAGTACTTC. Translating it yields CASSELPGVYYEQYF.

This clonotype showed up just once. For the CDR3, the DNA is TGTGCCAGCAGTACACTCAACGATGGCTACACCTTC. Its protein product is CASSTLNDGYTF. The chain employs TRBV28 and TRBJ1-2, with D unresolved. This CDR3 is built from 12 residues. The V gene lost 5 bases and the J gene lost 6 bases, with 10 bases spanning the gap. Germline V CDR1 and CDR2: MDHEN, SYDVKM.

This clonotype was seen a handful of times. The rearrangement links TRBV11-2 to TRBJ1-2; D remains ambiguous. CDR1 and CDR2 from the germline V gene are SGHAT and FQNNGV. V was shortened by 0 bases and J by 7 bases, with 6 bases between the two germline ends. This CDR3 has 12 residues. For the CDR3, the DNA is TGTGCCAGCAGCTTAGAGGCAGCTGGCTACACCTTC. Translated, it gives CASSLEAAGYTF.

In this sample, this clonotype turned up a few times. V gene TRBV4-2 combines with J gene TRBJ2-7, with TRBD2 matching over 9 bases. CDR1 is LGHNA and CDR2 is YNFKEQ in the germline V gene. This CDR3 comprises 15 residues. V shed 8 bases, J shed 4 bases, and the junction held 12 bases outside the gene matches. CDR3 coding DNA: TGTGCCAGCTCCCCTGGGACTAGCCCCATTTACGAGCAGTACTTC. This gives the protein CASSPGTSPIYEQYF.

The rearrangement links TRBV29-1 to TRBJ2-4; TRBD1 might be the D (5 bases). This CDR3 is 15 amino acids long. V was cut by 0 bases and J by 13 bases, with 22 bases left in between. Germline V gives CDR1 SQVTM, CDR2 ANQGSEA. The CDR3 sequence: CSVEDPAGRVGKQYF. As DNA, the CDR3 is TGCAGCGTTGAAGATCCTGCTGGCAGGGTGGGCAAGCAGTACTTC.

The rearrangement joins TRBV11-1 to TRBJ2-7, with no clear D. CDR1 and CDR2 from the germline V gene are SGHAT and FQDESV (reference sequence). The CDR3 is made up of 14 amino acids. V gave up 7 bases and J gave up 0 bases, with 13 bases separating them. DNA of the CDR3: TGTGCCAGCACCGTTAGCTGGGGCTCCTACGAGCAGTACTTC. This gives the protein CASTVSWGSYEQYF.